This entry lists 26 T cell receptor beta chains sequenced from one sample in a study of T cells in Graves' hyperthyroidism and ophthalmopathy. From RNA transcripts, TCR beta CDR3 regions were amplified. TCR CDR3 underwent first-round RT-PCR with the HTBI primer set. From the multiplex PCR reads, TCRdb called clonotypes with MiXCR, one entry per CDR3 protein. Of around 500,000 distinct CDR3 sequences in the sample, 12% to 15% are singletons; the top ten hold roughly 13%. The source material was blood. The receptors derive from a woman between 35 and 50 years old with Graves' hyperthyroidism.

This clonotype was observed a handful of times. The rearrangement links TRBV9 to TRBJ2-7, with D possibly matching TRBD2 (6 bases). The CDR3 extends over 13 amino acids. From germline, CDR1 is SGDLS and CDR2 YYNGEE. V was cut by 0 bases and J by 3 bases, with 7 bases left in between. DNA of the CDR3: TGTGCCAGCAGCGTAGACGGGAGCTACGAGCAGTACTTC. Translating gives CASSVDGSYEQYF.

This clonotype was picked up many times. The chain combines TRBV5-1 with TRBJ2-1; a possible D gene is TRBD1 (5 bases). Trimming stripped 2 bases from V and 0 bases from J, with 12 bases between. Germline assignment: CDR1 SGHRS and CDR2 YFSETQ. This CDR3 has 16 residues. CDR3 sequence (DNA): TGCGCCAGCAGCTTTAAGGCAGGGCGCTCCTACAATGAGCAGTTCTTC. This gives the protein CASSFKAGRSYNEQFF.

This clonotype was detected many times. This chain links TRBV5-4 with TRBJ2-7, with 7 bases matching TRBD2. V lost 2 bases and J lost 1; bases outside the gene matches: 3. CDR3 size: 14 residues. Germline CDR1 and CDR2: SGHNT and YYREEE (reference sequence). Written as DNA, the CDR3 is TGTGCCAGCAGCTTCCCGGGACTATCCTACGAGCAGTACTTC. Amino acids: CASSFPGLSYEQYF. The complete variable domain, with remaining parts taken from reference TRBV5-4 and TRBJ2-7, reads ETGVTQSPTHLIKTRGQQVTLRCSSQSGHNTVSWYQQALGQGPQFIFQYYREEENGRGNFPPRFSGLQFPNYSSELNVNALELDDSALYLCASSFPGLSYEQYFGPGTRLTVT.

This clonotype was seen only a few times. The rearrangement joins TRBV6-1 to TRBJ1-6, with TRBD1 matching over 7 bases. The CDR3 is made up of 14 amino acids. Germline trimming cut 5 bases from V and 7 bases from J; bases unmatched to any gene: 5. Germline values: CDR1 MNHNS, CDR2 SASEGT. The CDR3 nucleotides read TGTGCCAGCAGTCGACAGGGCGAAAATTCACCCCTCCACTTT. It yields the protein CASSRQGENSPLHF.

This clonotype came up a few times. The chain uses TRBV5-1 and TRBJ2-7; 11 nucleotides agree with TRBD1. The CDR3 consists of 14 residues. V trimming: 6 bases; J trimming: 1 base; junction bases outside the gene matches: 3. The germline gives CDR1 SGHRS, CDR2 YFSETQ. In DNA, the CDR3 is TGCGCCAGCACCGGGACAGGGGGTTCCTACGAGCAGTACTTC. This gives the protein CASTGTGGSYEQYF.

This clonotype was picked up one time. The final CDR3 position lacks the conserved phenylalanine or tryptophan, pointing to a likely read error. The chain couples TRBV20-1 to TRBJ2-1, with D perhaps matching TRBD1 or TRBD2 (5 bases each). The CDR3 contains 15 residues. The germline V gene encodes CDR1 DFQATT and CDR2 SNEGSKA (reference sequence). Trimming removed 6 bases from V and 5 bases from J, with 20 bases in between. CDR3 sequence (DNA): TGCAGTGCACTGGGGGTGGCTATTTTCAACAATGAGCAGTTCATC. Encoded protein: CSALGVAIFNNEQFI.

The chain combines TRBV28 with TRBJ1-4; no definite D call. From germline, CDR1 is MDHEN and CDR2 SYDVKM. Trimming removed 4 bases from V and 8 bases from J, with 11 bases in between. CDR3 length equals 13 residues. CDR3 coding DNA: TGTGCCAGCAGTTGGTCAATTGGGGAAAAACTGTTTTTT. As protein: CASSWSIGEKLFF.

This clonotype has ten or more counts. The chain links TRBV20-1 to TRBJ1-6; possible D gene TRBD1, 5 bases. V gave up 0 bases and J gave up 8 bases, with 11 bases separating them. Per the germline V gene, CDR1 is DFQATT and CDR2 is SNEGSKA (reference sequence). CDR3 length: 14 amino acids. CDR3 amino acids: CSARDFRGDSPLHF. In nucleotides, the CDR3 is TGCAGTGCTAGAGATTTCCGAGGGGATTCACCCCTCCACTTT.

This clonotype has ten or more counts. The CDR3 reads CASGGHQETQYF. For the CDR3, the DNA is TGTGCCAGCGGGGGACACCAAGAGACCCAGTACTTC. The J gene is TRBJ2-5, the V gene TRBV2, with D tentatively TRBD1 or TRBD2 (5 bases each). CDR3 length equals 12 residues. In germline, CDR1 is SNHLY, CDR2 FYNNEI. Trimming cost V 8 bases and J 0 bases, with 7 bases left between them.

This clonotype came up many times. J is TRBJ2-3 and V is TRBV27; D uncertain. CDR1 is MNHEY, CDR2 SMNVEV, per germline (reference sequence). This CDR3 spans 14 amino acids. Trimming removed 8 bases from V and 3 bases from J, with 15 bases in between. This CDR3 is CASWQDPRTDTQYF. The CDR3 region has the DNA TGTGCCAGCTGGCAGGATCCTCGGACAGATACGCAGTATTTT.

Many counts were recorded for this clonotype. This chain uses TRBV28 with TRBJ2-7; 8 bases map to TRBD2. The CDR3 has 16 residues. CDR1 MDHEN and CDR2 SYDVKM come from the germline V gene. After removal of 6 bases from V and 2 bases from J, the junction contained 12 bases not matched to a gene. The DNA for the CDR3 is TGTGCCAGCAGCCCAGCGGGAGTTTCTAGAGCCTACGAGCAGTACTTC. Translation gives CASSPAGVSRAYEQYF.

J is TRBJ2-3 and V is TRBV24-1, with TRBD2 identical over 8 bases. The germline gives CDR1 KGHDR, CDR2 SFDVKD. The CDR3 runs to 16 residues. J was trimmed by 4 bases and V by 0 bases; bases with no gene match: 5. The CDR3, as DNA: TGTGCCACCAGTGATTTGTACGGGAGGGGGTCAGATACGCAGTATTTT. Amino acid sequence: CATSDLYGRGSDTQYF.

There are many counts of this clonotype. V and J are TRBV11-2 and TRBJ1-4, with 10 bases aligning to TRBD1. Unmatched junction bases numbered 7, after V lost 5 bases and J lost 7 bases. The CDR3 consists of 15 residues. Looked up from germline, CDR1 is SGHAT and CDR2 is FQNNGV. CDR3 loop: CASSPGDRGREKLFF. The CDR3 coding sequence is TGTGCCAGCAGCCCCGGCGACAGGGGGCGTGAAAAACTGTTTTTT.

This clonotype was counted many times. The CDR3 protein is CSARDQGAGTAVYEQYF. The CDR3 DNA follows: TGCAGTGCTAGAGATCAGGGTGCCGGGACTGCGGTCTACGAGCAGTACTTC. The V gene is TRBV20-1, the J gene TRBJ2-7; a weak D match, TRBD2 (6 bases). Germline V gene sequence: CDR1 DFQATT, CDR2 SNEGSKA (reference sequence). This CDR3 region has 17 residues. The V gene lost 0 bases and the J gene lost 3 bases, with 21 bases spanning the gap.

The sample holds a few counts of this clonotype. This chain links TRBV28 with TRBJ1-2; a possible D gene is TRBD1 (6 bases). CDR3 length: 14 amino acids. Germline V lookup: CDR1 MDHEN, CDR2 SYDVKM. Trimming left V 11 bases short and J 0 bases short, with 16 bases between. The chain's CDR3 is CAGGGGPPNYGYTF. CDR3 in DNA: TGTGCCGGGGGGGGGGGCCCCCCTAACTATGGCTACACCTTC.

There are many counts of this clonotype. This chain links TRBV2 with TRBJ2-2, with TRBD2 as a possible D gene (6 bases). The CDR3 sequence is 15 residues long. Germline V lookup: CDR1 SNHLY, CDR2 FYNNEI. V was clipped by 5 bases and J by 1 base, with 11 bases between them. CDR3 sequence: CASSSGSLNTGELFF. The DNA of the CDR3 is TGTGCCAGCAGTTCCGGGAGCCTGAACACCGGGGAGCTGTTTTTT.

CDR3 residues: CASSLGRELNTGELFF. The CDR3 nucleotides read TGCGCCAGCAGCTTGGGGCGGGAGTTAAACACCGGGGAGCTGTTTTTT. V is TRBV5-1 and J is TRBJ2-2, with 7 bases aligning to TRBD2. Germline trimming cut 0 bases from V and 2 bases from J; bases unmatched to any gene: 4. The CDR3 loop spans 16 amino acids. In germline, CDR1 is SGHRS, CDR2 YFSETQ.

Ten or more counts support this clonotype. The junction departs from the called germline gene at one end, perhaps through a read error. V and J are TRBV2 and TRBJ2-3; maybe TRBD2 (6 bases). Germline V lookup: CDR1 SNHLY, CDR2 FYNNEI. The CDR3 is made up of 14 amino acids. The CDR3 DNA follows: TGTGCCAGCAGTCAAGCGGAGACTAGTGATACGCAGTATTTT. Translated, it gives CASSQAETSDTQYF.

This clonotype was counted once. This clone may be a read error of a much larger clone one base away. The genes are TRBV10-1 and TRBJ2-3; TRBD1 matches at 7 bases. Germline CDR1 is WNHNN and CDR2 is SYGVQD (reference sequence). This CDR3 contains 17 residues. CDR3 loop: CASSEGLGGARTGTQYF. The CDR3 nucleotides read TGCGCCAGCAGTGAAGGGTTAGGGGGCGCTCGGACAGGTACGCAGTATTTT.

This clonotype has a handful of counts. This chain uses TRBV19 with TRBJ2-5; the match to TRBD2 covers 11 bases. CDR1 and CDR2 (germline): LNHDA, SQIVND (reference sequence). V lost 6 bases to trimming and J lost 3 bases; unmatched junction nucleotides: 9. CDR3 length: 16 residues. The CDR3 loop is CASSYSGRAKEETQYF. CDR3 DNA: TGTGCCAGTAGCTATAGCGGGAGGGCCAAAGAAGAGACCCAGTACTTC.

In its sample, this clonotype was seen once. V is TRBV11-2 and J is TRBJ2-2; 7 bases agree with TRBD1. Germline-derived CDR1 and CDR2 are SGHAT and FQNNGV. V shed 4 bases, J shed 8 bases, and the junction held 10 bases outside the gene matches. The CDR3 runs to 15 residues. CDR3 sequence reads: CASSSGTAKAGELFF. For the CDR3, the DNA is TGTGCCAGCAGCTCCGGGACAGCCAAGGCGGGGGAGCTGTTTTTT.

This clonotype was recorded many times. The V gene is TRBV20-1, the J gene TRBJ2-7; 11 bases agree with TRBD2. The germline CDR1 and CDR2 sequences are DFQATT and SNEGSKA (reference sequence). This CDR3 is built from 13 residues. V gave up 8 bases and J gave up 4 bases; unmatched junction bases: 7. The CDR3 reads CSLIASGRYEQYF. The DNA of the CDR3 is TGCAGTCTCATAGCTAGCGGGAGGTACGAGCAGTACTTC.

This clonotype was observed many times. The V call is TRBV5-1, the J call TRBJ2-4, with D unresolved. With 0 bases removed from V and 5 bases from J, the gap between germline ends came to 6 bases. From germline, CDR1 is SGHRS and CDR2 YFSETQ. This CDR3 is 13 amino acids long. CDR3 DNA sequence: TGCGCCAGCAGCTTGGCAGGCGAAAACATTCAGTACTTC. Protein sequence: CASSLAGENIQYF.

This clonotype was picked up many times. The CDR3, as DNA: TGTGCCAGCAGTTCGACAGGGCCCGGCAATCAGCCCCAGCATTTT. Translation gives CASSSTGPGNQPQHF. This chain joins TRBV28 and TRBJ1-5; 7 bases fit TRBD1. Germline lookup yields CDR1 MDHEN and CDR2 SYDVKM. V dropped 4 bases and J dropped 2; count of bases not matched to a gene: 5. There are 15 residues in the CDR3.

This clonotype has at least ten counts. The J gene is TRBJ1-4, the V gene TRBV14; D is unclear. Germline V CDR1 and CDR2: SGHDN, FVKESK. Deletions cut 4 bases from V and 3 bases from J, with 15 bases between. This CDR3 comprises 16 residues. For the CDR3, the DNA is TGTGCCAGCAGCCGCTACAGCTACGACTCTAATGAAAAACTGTTTTTT. Its protein product is CASSRYSYDSNEKLFF.

This clonotype was picked up many times. The J gene is TRBJ1-2, the V gene TRBV27, with TRBD1 matching 9 bases. Per germline, CDR1 MNHEY and CDR2 SMNVEV (reference sequence). The CDR3 covers 14 residues. The junction had 4 bases not matched to a gene; V was cut back by 2 bases and J by 6 bases. The CDR3 DNA follows: TGTGCCAGCAGTTTAGAAGGACAGGGGAATGGCTACACCTTC. Translation: CASSLEGQGNGYTF.